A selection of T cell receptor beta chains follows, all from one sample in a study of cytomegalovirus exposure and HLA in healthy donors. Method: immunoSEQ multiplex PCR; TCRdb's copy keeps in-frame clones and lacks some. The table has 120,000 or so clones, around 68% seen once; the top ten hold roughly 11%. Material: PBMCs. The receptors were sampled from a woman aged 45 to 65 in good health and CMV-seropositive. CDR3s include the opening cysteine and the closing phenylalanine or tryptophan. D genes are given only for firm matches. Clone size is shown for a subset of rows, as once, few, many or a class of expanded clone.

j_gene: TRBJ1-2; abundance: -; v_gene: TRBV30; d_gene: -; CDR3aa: CAWNKGVIDGYTF; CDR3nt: TGTGCCTGGAACAAGGGGGTGATCGATGGCTACACCTTC
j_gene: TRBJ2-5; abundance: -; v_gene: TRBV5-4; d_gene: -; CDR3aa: CATNGAGEETQYF; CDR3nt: TGTGCCACAAACGGGGCAGGGGAGGAGACCCAGTACTTC
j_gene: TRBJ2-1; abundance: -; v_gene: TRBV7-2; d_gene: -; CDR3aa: CASSPGPNRVGNEQFF; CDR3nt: TGTGCCAGCAGCCCTGGCCCAAACAGGGTTGGCAATGAGCAGTTCTTC
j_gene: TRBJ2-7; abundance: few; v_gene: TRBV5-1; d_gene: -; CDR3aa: CASSLLESSSYEQYF; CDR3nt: TGCGCCAGCAGCTTGTTAGAGAGTTCCTCCTACGAGCAGTACTTC
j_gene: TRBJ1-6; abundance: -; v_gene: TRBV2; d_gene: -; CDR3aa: CASSEEDSFLHF; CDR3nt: TGTGCCAGCAGTGAAGAGGACAGCTTTCTCCACTTT
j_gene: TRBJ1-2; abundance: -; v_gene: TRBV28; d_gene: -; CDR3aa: CASSLGHYGYTF; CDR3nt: TGTGCCAGCAGTTTAGGGCACTATGGCTACACCTTC
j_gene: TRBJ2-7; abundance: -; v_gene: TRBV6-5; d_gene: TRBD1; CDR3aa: CASSPGTGSYEQYF; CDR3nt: TGTGCCAGCAGTCCCGGGACAGGGAGCTACGAGCAGTACTTC
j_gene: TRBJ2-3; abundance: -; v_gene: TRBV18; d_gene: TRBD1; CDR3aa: CASSPQGVPTDTQYF; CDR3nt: TGTGCCAGCTCACCGCAGGGGGTACCCACAGATACGCAGTATTTT
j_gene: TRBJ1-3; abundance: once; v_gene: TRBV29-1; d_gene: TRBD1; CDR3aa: CSVTQGAYSGNTIYF; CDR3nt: TGCAGCGTAACACAGGGGGCTTACTCTGGAAACACCATATATTTT
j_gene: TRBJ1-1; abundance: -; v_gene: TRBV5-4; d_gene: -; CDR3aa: CASSLGGNTEAFF; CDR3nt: TGTGCCAGCAGCTTGGGAGGGAACACTGAAGCTTTCTTT
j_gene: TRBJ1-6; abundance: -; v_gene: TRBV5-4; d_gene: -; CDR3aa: CASSLAGGGGNSPLHF; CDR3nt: TGTGCCAGCAGCTTGGCGGGGGGTGGGGGTAATTCACCCCTCCACTTT
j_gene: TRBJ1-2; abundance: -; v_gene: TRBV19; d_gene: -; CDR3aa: CASRSSTAGPYGYTF; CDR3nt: TGTGCCAGTAGATCCTCCACAGCAGGCCCTTATGGCTACACCTTC
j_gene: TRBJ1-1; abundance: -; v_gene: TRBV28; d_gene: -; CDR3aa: CASSYLLEPMNTEAFF; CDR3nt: TGTGCCAGCAGTTATCTGTTAGAGCCCATGAACACTGAAGCTTTCTTT
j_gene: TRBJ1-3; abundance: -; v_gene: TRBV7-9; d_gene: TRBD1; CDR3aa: CASRSGTGGENTIYF; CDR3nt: TGTGCCAGCAGAAGTGGGACAGGGGGGGAAAACACCATATATTTT
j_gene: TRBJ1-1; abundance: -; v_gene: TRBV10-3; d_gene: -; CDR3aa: CAISEAQGPNTEAFF; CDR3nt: TGTGCCATCAGTGAGGCTCAGGGGCCGAACACTGAAGCTTTCTTT
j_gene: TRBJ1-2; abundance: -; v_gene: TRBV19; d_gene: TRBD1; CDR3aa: CASKERTGGNYGYTF; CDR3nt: TGTGCCAGTAAAGAGAGGACAGGGGGGAACTATGGCTACACCTTC
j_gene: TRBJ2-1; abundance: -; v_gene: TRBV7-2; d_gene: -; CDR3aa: CASTMTGDEQFF; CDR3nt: TGTGCCAGCACCATGACCGGGGATGAGCAGTTCTTC
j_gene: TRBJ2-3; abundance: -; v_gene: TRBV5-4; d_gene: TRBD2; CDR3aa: CASSRRVGGYTDTQYF; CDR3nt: TGTGCCAGCAGCCGCCGTGTGGGGGGGTACACAGATACGCAGTATTTT
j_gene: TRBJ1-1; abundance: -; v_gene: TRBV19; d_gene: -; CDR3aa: CASRETGMTEAFF; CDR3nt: TGTGCCAGTAGGGAGACAGGAATGACTGAAGCTTTCTTT
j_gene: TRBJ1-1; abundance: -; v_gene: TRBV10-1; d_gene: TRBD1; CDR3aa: CASSVQGAGTEAFF; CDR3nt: TGCGCCAGCAGTGTCCAGGGGGCAGGGACTGAAGCTTTCTTT
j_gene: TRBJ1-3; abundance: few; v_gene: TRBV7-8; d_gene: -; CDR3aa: CASSLLEGAGNTIYF; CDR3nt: TGTGCCAGCAGCTTACTCGAGGGTGCCGGAAACACCATATATTTT
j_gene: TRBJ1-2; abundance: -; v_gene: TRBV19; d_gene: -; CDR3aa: CASSIRGSNYGYTF; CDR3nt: TGTGCCAGTAGTATCAGGGGAAGCAACTATGGCTACACCTTC
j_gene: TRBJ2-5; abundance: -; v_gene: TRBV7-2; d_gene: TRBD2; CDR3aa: CASSKTSGSRETQYF; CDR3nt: TGTGCCAGCAGCAAGACTAGCGGGAGCCGAGAGACCCAGTACTTC
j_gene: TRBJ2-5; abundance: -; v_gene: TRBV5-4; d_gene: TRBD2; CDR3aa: CASSPAGGRSQETQYF; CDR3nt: TGTGCCAGCAGCCCCGCGGGGGGTCGCTCTCAAGAGACCCAGTACTTC
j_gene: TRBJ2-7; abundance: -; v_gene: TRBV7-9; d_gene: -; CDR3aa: CASSPIPTAAYEQYF; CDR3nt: TGTGCCAGCAGCCCCATACCGACAGCAGCCTACGAGCAGTACTTC
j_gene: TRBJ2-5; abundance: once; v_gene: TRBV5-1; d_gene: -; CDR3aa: CASSPFAGSRQETQYF; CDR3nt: TGCGCCAGCAGCCCATTCGCTGGTAGCAGACAAGAGACCCAGTACTTC
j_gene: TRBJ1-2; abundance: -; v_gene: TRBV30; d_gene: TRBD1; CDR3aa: CAWRSGGNYGYTF; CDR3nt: TGTGCCTGGAGGTCAGGGGGCAACTATGGCTACACCTTC
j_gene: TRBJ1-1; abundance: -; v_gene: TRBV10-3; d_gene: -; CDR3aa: CAISEKENIGTEAFF; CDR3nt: TGTGCCATCAGTGAGAAGGAGAATATCGGCACTGAAGCTTTCTTT
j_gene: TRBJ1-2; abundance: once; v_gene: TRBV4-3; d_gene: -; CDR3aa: CASSPQGIGANYGYTF; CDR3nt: TGCGCCAGCAGCCCACAGGGAATAGGGGCTAACTATGGCTACACCTTC
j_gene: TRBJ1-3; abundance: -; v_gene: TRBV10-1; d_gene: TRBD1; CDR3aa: CARYRGEGGNTIYF; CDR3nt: TGCGCCAGGTACAGGGGGGAAGGTGGAAACACCATATATTTT
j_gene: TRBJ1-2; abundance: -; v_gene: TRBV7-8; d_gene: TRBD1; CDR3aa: CASSLDRGTDYGYTF; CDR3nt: TGTGCCAGCAGCTTAGACAGGGGGACGGACTATGGCTACACCTTC
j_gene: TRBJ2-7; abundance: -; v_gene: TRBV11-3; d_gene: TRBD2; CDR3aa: CASSRSSGRGEQYF; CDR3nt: TGTGCCAGCAGCCGCTCTAGCGGGAGAGGTGAGCAGTACTTC
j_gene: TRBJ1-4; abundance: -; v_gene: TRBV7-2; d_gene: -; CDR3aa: CASSLEGGREKLFF; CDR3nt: TGTGCCAGCAGCTTAGAGGGGGGGCGTGAAAAACTGTTTTTT
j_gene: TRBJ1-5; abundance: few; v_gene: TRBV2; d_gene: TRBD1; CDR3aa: CASSRDSHSNQPQHF; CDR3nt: TGTGCCAGCAGTAGGGACAGTCATAGCAATCAGCCCCAGCATTTT
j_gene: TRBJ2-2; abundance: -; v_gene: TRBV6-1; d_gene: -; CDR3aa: CASSFEEYTGELFF; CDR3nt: TGTGCCAGCAGTTTTGAGGAGTACACCGGGGAGCTGTTTTTT
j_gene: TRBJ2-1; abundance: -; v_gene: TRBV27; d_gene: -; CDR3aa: CASSFGRASNEQFF; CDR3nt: TGTGCCAGCAGTTTTGGCAGGGCCTCAAATGAGCAGTTCTTC